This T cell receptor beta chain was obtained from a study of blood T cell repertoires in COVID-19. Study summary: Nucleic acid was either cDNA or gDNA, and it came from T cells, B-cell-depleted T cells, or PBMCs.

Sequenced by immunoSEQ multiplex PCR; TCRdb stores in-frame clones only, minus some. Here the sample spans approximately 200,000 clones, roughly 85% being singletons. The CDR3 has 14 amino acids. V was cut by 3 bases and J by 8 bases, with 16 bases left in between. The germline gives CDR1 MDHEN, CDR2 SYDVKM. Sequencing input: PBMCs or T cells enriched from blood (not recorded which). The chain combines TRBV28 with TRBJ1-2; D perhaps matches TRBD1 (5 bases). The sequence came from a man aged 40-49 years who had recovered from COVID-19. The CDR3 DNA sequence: TGTGCCAGCAGTTTCGGTGCGGGGCACGAAGGCTACACCTTC. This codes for CASSFGAGHEGYTF.